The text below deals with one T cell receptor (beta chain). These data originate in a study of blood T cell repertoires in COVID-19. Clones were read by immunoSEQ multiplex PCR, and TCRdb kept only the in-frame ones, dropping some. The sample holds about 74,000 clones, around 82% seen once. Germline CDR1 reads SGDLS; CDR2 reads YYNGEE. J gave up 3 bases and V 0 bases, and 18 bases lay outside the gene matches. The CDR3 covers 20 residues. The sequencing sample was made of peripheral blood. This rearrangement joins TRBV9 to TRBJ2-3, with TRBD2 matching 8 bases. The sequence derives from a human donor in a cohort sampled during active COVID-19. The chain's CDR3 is CASSVDEGLGTRMGTDTQYF. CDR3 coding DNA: TGTGCCAGCAGCGTAGATGAGGGGCTTGGGACTAGGATGGGAACAGATACGCAGTATTTT.